This entry describes one T cell receptor (beta chain). Which antigen it targets is not known. Per-base quality was not reported, and no clone a single base away is much larger than it. Patients underwent resection for synchronous oligometastatic disease or delayed recurrence of a solitary brain metastasis. To avoid including cancers other than NSCLC, any patient with a history of multiple malignancies was excluded. Tumor areas were macrodissected from five or six deparaffinized about 11 um unstained sections under guidance from marked H&E slides. All specimens were fixed in formalin and embedded in paraffin (FFPE). The AllPrep DNA/RNA FFPE Kit was used to extract genomic DNA. This record comes from a study of T cells in lung cancer brain metastases (dated by TCRdb to between 2018 and 2020). Regarding the complete study: Of the roughly 22 patients, seventeen had a history of tobacco use, with a median of roughly 41 pack-years. Of the roughly 20 patients, eighteen received no interval therapy between resection of the primary and resection of the metastasis. Median interval between primary and brain metastasis specimen acquisition was almost 350 days. In this study, the TCR beta CDR3 repertoires of fully resected primary non-small cell lung cancers were compared with those of paired brain metastases. The cohort comprised around 20 patients contributing 40 or so specimens, one primary lung lesion and one brain metastasis each. Patients had a median age at first diagnosis of 55 to 70 years, with 8 or 9 males and about a dozen females. The average DNA integrity number was 3.5 to 4.5 in both primary and metastatic specimens, and the two sites did not differ significantly. What the authors observed across the whole study: The ten most abundant clones made up a significantly larger repertoire fraction in brain metastases than primaries, suggesting clonal expansion. DNA fragmentation in the FFPE samples may have kept the complete infiltrating T cell repertoire from being retrieved. Most clones were found to be lesion-specific, and limited overlap was observed between paired lesions (mean Morisita index approximately 0.2). Compared with their paired primaries, brain metastases had significantly fewer unique productive clones (median about 1,500 versus 4,500). Effects of preoperative corticosteroids on T cell infiltration in brain metastases could not be controlled.

Each sample received roughly 2 to 4.92 ug of genomic DNA as input, and the DNA input was kept equal within each pair of samples. TCR beta libraries were constructed with the immunoSEQ hsTCRbeta Kit, which uses multiplexed V and J gene primers in two PCR steps. Pooled libraries with positive and negative controls were sequenced on an Illumina MiSeq using a 100-cycle paired-end protocol. In the source study's methods: The immunoSEQ vendor processed the raw data into normalized, annotated TCR beta repertoire reports. Richness was defined as unique clones by nucleotide sequence, with iChao1 and Efron-Thisted estimators extrapolating total richness. To characterize and compare the paired lesions, the analysis used Pielou's evenness, Simpson's index, the proportional abundance of the top-ten clones, and the Morisita overlap index. What TCRdb holds here is the immuneACCESS table cut down to in-frame rearrangements. Part of the clones is not present; checked against another copy, under half of the missing clones reflect an unresolved V gene, and the others are unexplained. V and J calls and clone size follow that table, whereas D and trimming were derived from the DNA. The sample table lists about 800 clones, 90% of them with a count of one. Clones ranked in the top ten supply approximately 3% of the sample.

Counted from cysteine to phenylalanine, this CDR3 has 16 amino acids. CDR3 DNA is the only sequence kept; it has 48 bases, read in frame from the first base. The junction shows trimming of 3 bases on V and 8 bases on J, plus 21 bases between the germline ends. The CDR1 and CDR2 encoded by the germline V gene are SGDLS and YYNGEE. The sequenced material came from tumor tissue from the primary lung tumor. The cell subset or site label on this specimen signifies: primary lung cancer lesion. The source of this sequence is a woman in her 70s with non-small cell lung cancer. The chain is encoded by TRBV9 joined to TRBJ2-1; the D region possibly corresponds to TRBD2 (6 bases align). The CDR3 protein sequence reads: CASSAGGLPIGDEQFF. The DNA sequence follows: TGTGCCAGCAGCGCGGGTGGACTACCTATTGGGGATGAGCAGTTCTTC. The reference TRBV9 and TRBJ2-1 proteins fill in what lies around the CDR3, so the full variable domain reads DSGVTQTPKHLITATGQRVTLRCSPRSGDLSVYWYQQSLDQGLQFLIQYYNGEERAKGNILERFSAQQFPDLHSELNLSSLELGDSALYFCASSAGGLPIGDEQFFGPGTRLTVL.